One and the same sample provided the 30 T cell receptor beta chains below, sequenced in a study of beta chain features in type 1 diabetes. cDNA synthesis used the whole RNA isolate, giving expressed TCRB sequences. Method: immunoSEQ multiplex PCR; TCRdb's copy keeps in-frame clones and lacks some. The sample records fewer than 900,000 clones, under 20% being singletons. Sample: naive CD4+ T cells from blood. These receptor sequences come from a woman younger than 35 in good health.

The chain recombines TRBV2 with TRBJ2-5; 11 nucleotides align to TRBD1. J gave up 5 bases and V 8 bases, and 10 bases lay outside the gene matches. CDR3 length: 15 residues. Germline CDR1 and CDR2: SNHLY and FYNNEI. CDR3 sequence: CASLGDRGSYETQYF. The CDR3 DNA is TGTGCCAGCCTCGGGGACAGGGGGTCTTACGAGACCCAGTACTTC.

The rearrangement joins TRBV5-1 to TRBJ2-1; TRBD2 might be the D (5 bases). This CDR3 region has 14 residues. The germline V and J ends were trimmed by 2 bases and 2 bases, with 8 bases remaining between them. The V gene's germline CDR1 is SGHRS and CDR2 YFSETQ. The CDR3 DNA is TGCGCCAGCAGCTTAGCGGTTACCTACAATGAGCAGTTCTTC. Translated: CASSLAVTYNEQFF.

The chain links TRBV7-9 to TRBJ2-1; 9 bases match TRBD1. CDR1 and CDR2 from the germline V gene are SEHNR and FQNEAQ (reference sequence). V dropped 5 bases and J dropped 12; count of bases not matched to a gene: 5. The CDR3 runs to 12 residues. CDR3 coding DNA: TGTGCCAGCAGCGCAACAGGGGGCAGGCAGTTCTTC. Translation gives CASSATGGRQFF.

This clone was observed a handful of times. The chain joins TRBV7-8 to TRBJ1-5; D remains ambiguous. This CDR3 region has 15 residues. Trimming took 2 bases from V and 5 from J, leaving 13 bases between them. From germline, CDR1 is SGHVS and CDR2 FQNEAQ. The CDR3, as DNA: TGTGCCAGCAGCTTATATCGTGGTTGGGATCAGCCCCAGCATTTT. Translated: CASSLYRGWDQPQHF.

There are a few counts of this clone. This chain uses TRBV28 with TRBJ1-2, with D unclear. V was shortened by 3 bases and J by 5 bases, with 7 bases between the two germline ends. The CDR3 length is 12 residues. Germline V lookup: CDR1 MDHEN, CDR2 SYDVKM. The CDR3 coding sequence is TGTGCCAGCAGTTTTAGGAAGTATGGCTACACCTTC. This translates into CASSFRKYGYTF.

V usage is TRBV12-5 and J usage is TRBJ2-5; 7 bases fit TRBD2. After removal of 6 bases from V and 2 bases from J, the junction contained 3 bases not matched to a gene. CDR1 and CDR2 (germline): LGHNT, FRNRAP. This CDR3 is 13 amino acids long. CDR3 DNA: TGTGCTAGTGGGGCTAGCGGACAAGAGACCCAGTACTTC. It translates to CASGASGQETQYF.

This clone was counted a few times. The chain carries TRBV5-1 and TRBJ2-7, with 7 bases aligning to TRBD2. J was trimmed by 2 bases and V by 1 base; bases with no gene match: 3. This CDR3 is 14 amino acids long. Germline V gene sequence: CDR1 SGHRS, CDR2 YFSETQ. CDR3 residues: CASSLTAGTYEQYF. The CDR3 DNA is TGCGCCAGCAGCTTGACAGCGGGGACCTACGAGCAGTACTTC.

The chain has TRBV28 and TRBJ2-5; D is tentatively TRBD1 or TRBD2 (5 bases each). Germline values: CDR1 MDHEN, CDR2 SYDVKM. V lost 5 bases and J 3 bases, leaving 10 bases between the germline ends. The CDR3 contains 13 residues. This chain's CDR3 is CASSPVGEETQYF. The CDR3 DNA reads as TGTGCCAGCAGTCCGGTGGGGGAAGAGACCCAGTACTTC.

The rearrangement uses TRBV7-9 and TRBJ2-1; no clear D. CDR3 length: 13 amino acids. The germline V gene has CDR1 SEHNR and CDR2 FQNEAQ (reference sequence). V gave up 5 bases and J gave up 5 bases, with 10 bases separating them. CDR3 sequence (DNA): TGTGCCAGCAGCCCTCCGGGTCACAATGAGCAGTTCTTC. It translates to CASSPPGHNEQFF.

This clone was detected once. This chain links TRBV2 with TRBJ2-2; weak D call: TRBD2 (6 bases). The CDR3 runs 15 residues. From germline, CDR1 is SNHLY and CDR2 FYNNEI. Between the trimmed V and J ends, which lost 6 bases and 3 bases, there was a span of 14 bases. The CDR3 DNA reads TGTGCCAGCAGCCGAACTAGCTCGTACACCGGGGAGCTGTTTTTT. This sequence encodes CASSRTSSYTGELFF.

V usage is TRBV7-9 and J usage is TRBJ2-7; perhaps TRBD1 as D (6 bases). Deletions cut 7 bases from V and 5 bases from J, with 18 bases between. CDR1 is SEHNR, CDR2 FQNEAQ, per germline (reference sequence). This CDR3 is 14 amino acids long. The CDR3 DNA is TGTGCCAGCAAACAACAGGGTAGTATCCACGAGCAGTACTTC. This translates into CASKQQGSIHEQYF.

The V and J genes are TRBV27 and TRBJ2-1; 10 bases line up with TRBD1. CDR1 and CDR2 (germline): MNHEY, SMNVEV (reference sequence). Trimming at V came to 3 bases and at J to 10 bases, leaving 9 bases not matched to a gene. The CDR3 is made up of 15 amino acids. CDR3 loop: CASSLIWGQGPEQFF. Written as DNA, the CDR3 is TGTGCCAGCAGTTTGATTTGGGGACAGGGGCCAGAGCAGTTCTTC.

The V call is TRBV5-4, the J call TRBJ1-4; D gene unclear. The CDR3 extends over 13 amino acids. V gave up 0 bases and J gave up 10 bases, with 10 bases separating them. Germline CDR1 SGHNT, CDR2 YYREEE (reference sequence). The CDR3 nucleotides read TGTGCCAGCAGCTTGGCGTCAGAGGGAAAACTGTTTTTT. Translated, it gives CASSLASEGKLFF.

The gene calls are TRBV4-3 and TRBJ2-3; D is undetermined. This CDR3 has 16 amino acids. V was pared by 0 bases and J by 7 bases, with 17 bases between. Germline CDR1 LGHNA, CDR2 YSLEER. The CDR3 DNA reads as TGCGCCAGCAGCCAAGAAGAGACGTTGGGCAGAAATACGCAGTATTTT. It codes for CASSQEETLGRNTQYF.

This clone was recorded a few times. The chain couples TRBV28 to TRBJ2-5, with TRBD2 identical over 12 bases. CDR3 length: 16 residues. J lost 4 bases, V lost 3 bases, and 6 bases had no gene match. Germline CDR1 is MDHEN and CDR2 is SYDVKM. CDR3 region: CASSLSASGRGETQYF. Written as DNA, the CDR3 is TGTGCCAGCAGTTTGTCCGCTAGCGGGAGGGGAGAGACCCAGTACTTC.

The chain links TRBV7-2 to TRBJ2-2; D remains ambiguous. V dropped 1 base and J dropped 5 bases, with 2 bases sitting between them. Looked up from germline, CDR1 is SGHTA and CDR2 is FQGNSA. The CDR3 is 12 amino acids. The CDR3 DNA is TGTGCCAGCAGCTTAGTTACCGGGGAGCTGTTTTTT. Translation: CASSLVTGELFF.

This clone showed up just a few times. The chain is built from TRBV7-9 and TRBJ1-5, with D unresolved. The CDR3 has 13 amino acids. Trimming shortened V by 2 bases and J by 5 bases, and 7 bases separated the two germline ends. Germline CDR1 is SEHNR and CDR2 is FQNEAQ (reference sequence). The CDR3 nucleotides are TGTGCCAGCAGCTTACAGCAGCATCAGCCCCAGCATTTT. It specifies CASSLQQHQPQHF.

CDR3 protein: CASSFRRDEQFF. In DNA form, the CDR3 reads TGTGCCAGCAGTTTCCGCAGGGATGAGCAGTTCTTC. The V and J genes are TRBV2 and TRBJ2-1; perhaps TRBD1 as D (5 bases). Germline CDR1 reads SNHLY; CDR2 reads FYNNEI. The V gene lost 5 bases and the J gene lost 8 bases, with 10 bases spanning the gap. The CDR3 is made up of 12 amino acids.

The chain recombines TRBV28 with TRBJ2-7; 7 bases are shared with TRBD1. Trimming removed 6 bases from V and 7 bases from J; junction bases left unmatched: 24. CDR3 length equals 18 residues. Germline loops: CDR1 MDHEN, CDR2 SYDVKM. The CDR3 sequence: CASRTPGQIIYPFSEQYF. The CDR3 coding sequence is TGTGCCAGCAGAACACCGGGACAGATAATCTATCCCTTCAGTGAGCAGTACTTC.

Remarks on this clone: Other DNA sequences in this sample translate to the same CDR3. The chain combines TRBV7-2 with TRBJ2-5; D unresolved. The CDR3 spans 13 residues. CDR1 and CDR2 from the germline V gene are SGHTA and FQGNSA. V lost 2 bases and J 2 bases, leaving 6 bases between the germline ends. The CDR3 nucleotides are TGTGCCAGCAGCTTATCGCGGCAAGAGACCCAGTACTTC. This sequence encodes CASSLSRQETQYF.

This sequence joins TRBV5-4 and TRBJ2-1; 8 bases map to TRBD1. Germline CDR1 SGHNT, CDR2 YYREEE (reference sequence). This CDR3 has 16 amino acids. V was pared by 6 bases and J by 8 bases, with 16 bases of the junction left unmatched. The CDR3 DNA is TGTGCCAGCACCTTCGGGGCCAGGGGGCCAAAATATGAGCAGTTCTTC. This sequence encodes CASTFGARGPKYEQFF.

This clone was seen a single time. The chain uses TRBV28 and TRBJ1-5; weak D call: TRBD1 (5 bases). CDR3 length: 14 residues. V was trimmed by 6 bases and J by 4 bases, leaving 13 bases between them. Germline-derived CDR1 and CDR2 are MDHEN and SYDVKM. The CDR3 sequence is CASSGQVGNQPQHF. The DNA of the CDR3 is TGTGCCAGCAGCGGACAAGTTGGGAATCAGCCCCAGCATTTT. Based on the CDR3 plus reference TRBV28 and TRBJ1-5, the full variable domain is DVKVTQSSRYLVKRTGEKVFLECVQDMDHENMFWYRQDPGLGLRLIYFSYDVKMKEKGDIPEGYSVSREKKERFSLILESASTNQTSMYLCASSGQVGNQPQHFGDGTRLSIL.

In its sample, this clone was seen a few times. V is TRBV25-1 and J is TRBJ1-2; 8 nucleotides match TRBD1. The germline CDR1 and CDR2 sequences are MGHDK and SYGVNS. The J segment lost 7 bases and the V segment lost 0 bases, leaving 7 bases of the junction unmatched. This CDR3 is 15 amino acids long. The CDR3 loop is CASSEYVGQGGGYTF. In DNA, the CDR3 is TGTGCCAGCAGTGAATATGTAGGACAGGGCGGTGGCTACACCTTC.

This chain connects TRBV19 to TRBJ2-1; D is perhaps TRBD2 (6 bases). Trimming cost V 7 bases and J 4 bases, with 8 bases left between them. This CDR3 has 12 amino acids. Germline-derived CDR1 and CDR2 are LNHDA and SQIVND (reference sequence). CDR3 loop: CASNGGYNEQFF. The DNA for the CDR3 is TGTGCCAGTAACGGAGGGTACAATGAGCAGTTCTTC.

This clone has just a few counts. The chain is built from TRBV5-1 and TRBJ2-5; perhaps TRBD2 as D (5 bases). Germline V gene data show CDR1 as SGHRS and CDR2 as YFSETQ. The CDR3 extends over 16 amino acids. Trimming took off 0 bases at V and 7 bases at J, with 19 bases between the two ends. The chain's CDR3 is CASSLAGRSSFGTQYF. CDR3 nucleotide sequence: TGCGCCAGCAGCTTGGCCGGCAGATCTAGCTTCGGGACCCAGTACTTC.

This chain joins TRBV19 and TRBJ1-5; D is unclear. The CDR3 has 15 residues. Trimming pared 5 bases from V and 4 bases from J, leaving 15 bases between. CDR1 and CDR2 from the germline V gene are LNHDA and SQIVND (reference sequence). The CDR3 is CASSAIRAQNQPQHF. The CDR3 region has the DNA TGTGCCAGTAGTGCAATCCGGGCACAGAATCAGCCCCAGCATTTT.

This clone has a handful of counts. This specimen includes other DNA sequences encoding the same CDR3. The chain combines TRBV2 with TRBJ1-5, with 10 bases lining up with TRBD1. The CDR3 runs 15 residues. CDR1 is SNHLY, CDR2 FYNNEI, per germline. J was trimmed by 4 bases and V by 4 bases; bases with no gene match: 4. The CDR3 sequence is CASSGDRGGNQPQHF. In DNA form, the CDR3 reads TGTGCCAGCAGTGGGGACAGGGGAGGTAATCAGCCCCAGCATTTT.

This clone was seen a few times. The chain is built from TRBV9 and TRBJ2-7; 7 bases line up with TRBD1. After removal of 4 bases from V and 6 bases from J, the junction contained 10 bases not matched to a gene. Germline CDR1 SGDLS, CDR2 YYNGEE. The CDR3 sequence is 14 residues long. This CDR3 reads CASSPRTGSSEQYF. The CDR3 region has the DNA TGTGCCAGCAGCCCACGGACAGGCTCGAGCGAGCAGTACTTC.

This clone occurred a few times. The CDR3 protein is CASSQVGRAYEQYF. The CDR3 nucleotides are TGCGCCAGCAGCCAAGTCGGGCGGGCCTACGAGCAGTACTTC. The J gene is TRBJ2-7, the V gene TRBV4-3; perhaps TRBD2 as D (5 bases). V was clipped by 1 base and J by 2 bases, with 9 bases between them. The CDR3 runs to 14 residues. Per germline, CDR1 LGHNA and CDR2 YSLEER.

This chain uses TRBV7-2 with TRBJ2-7, with 8 bases lining up with TRBD1. This CDR3 is 14 amino acids long. V shed 5 bases and J 3 bases; nucleotides not matched to a gene: 6. Germline V gene data show CDR1 as SGHTA and CDR2 as FQGNSA. The CDR3 reads CASSPRTGNYEQYF. DNA of the CDR3: TGTGCCAGCAGCCCGAGGACAGGGAACTACGAGCAGTACTTC.